This T cell receptor (beta chain) was profiled in a study of blood T cell repertoires in COVID-19. Looking at the study overall: Samples taken during acute and convalescent COVID-19 were collected in the United States, Italy and Spain.

Enrolled through a virtual design, the participants were between roughly 18 and 90 years of age and came from under 30 US areas. Cohort allocation depended upon clinical history that participants reported. What the recovered Cohort 3 donors had was two negative PCRs, clearance, or symptom resolution. Clones were read by immunoSEQ multiplex PCR, and TCRdb kept only the in-frame ones, dropping some. The table lists around 300,000 clones, approximately 88% of them singletons. Germline V gene sequence: CDR1 SGHVS, CDR2 FQNEAQ. J lost 0 bases, V lost 5 bases, and 6 bases had no gene match. The length of the CDR3 is 15 residues.

Sequenced: PBMCs or T cells enriched from blood (not recorded which). This clonotype originated in a woman aged 40-49 years who had recovered from COVID-19. V gene TRBV7-8 combines with J gene TRBJ1-1; 7 positions agree with TRBD1. This chain's CDR3 is CASSGGQALNTEAFF. The CDR3 DNA reads TGTGCCAGCAGCGGCGGACAGGCTCTGAACACTGAAGCTTTCTTT.